Following are 19 T cell receptor beta chains from one sample sequenced in a study of human T cells and chemical hapten exposure. The time point denotes: patch test 1, 2 weeks after DPC sensitization. Treatment meaning: therapeutic diphenylcyclopropenone sensitization with weekly scalp DPC. A single record per CDR3 protein comes from TCRdb applying MiXCR to the RACE reads. The sample holds 300,000 to 350,000 distinct CDR3 sequences, around 7% seen once. Sequences were derived from whole blood, sampled in connection with sensitization to the hapten diphenylcyclopropenone (DPC). Receptors were obtained from a woman under 30 with alopecia areata. Some clones in this sample may be carry-over from other donors' samples.

V and J are TRBV20-1 and TRBJ1-4, with 11 bases aligning to TRBD1. V dropped 6 bases and J dropped 8; count of bases not matched to a gene: 5. CDR3 length equals 13 residues. CDR1 and CDR2 from the germline V gene are DFQATT and SNEGSKA (reference sequence). The chain's CDR3 is CSALGQGAEKLFF. In DNA form, the CDR3 reads TGCAGTGCCTTAGGACAGGGGGCGGAAAAACTGTTTTTT.

The chain is built from TRBV18 and TRBJ2-7, with D possibly being TRBD2 (5 bases). The CDR3 sequence is 13 residues long. CDR1 and CDR2 (germline): KGHSH, LQKENI. Deletions cut 8 bases from V and 6 bases from J, with 17 bases between. DNA for the CDR3: TGTGCCAGCCAACCGACCGGGGAGCGCGAGCAGTACTTC. This translates into CASQPTGEREQYF.

At least ten counts were recorded for this clonotype. The chain couples TRBV13 to TRBJ1-3, with D maybe TRBD1 (5 bases). From germline, CDR1 is PRHDT and CDR2 FYEKMQ (reference sequence). Trimming cost V 6 bases and J 4 bases, with 10 bases left between them. The CDR3 is 13 amino acids. In DNA form, the CDR3 reads TGTGCCAGCAGTTCAGGGTACGGAAACACCATATATTTT. Amino acid sequence: CASSSGYGNTIYF.

This clonotype was seen many times. The CDR3 DNA follows: TGCAGTGCTAGACAAACCGGGACTAGCGGGAGAAATGAGCAGTTCTTC. Translation: CSARQTGTSGRNEQFF. The V gene is TRBV20-1, the J gene TRBJ2-1; 14 bases align to TRBD2. Germline CDR1 reads DFQATT; CDR2 reads SNEGSKA (reference sequence). Germline trimming cut 2 bases from V and 7 bases from J; bases unmatched to any gene: 7. This CDR3 region has 16 residues.

CDR3 sequence (DNA): TGTGCCAGCAGCTCCCTGCAGGGCTCGGGGGCTGAAGCTTTCTTT. Its translation is CASSSLQGSGAEAFF. J is TRBJ1-1 and V is TRBV5-5; D is possibly TRBD1 (5 bases). V lost 3 bases, J lost 6 bases, and 18 bases lay in between. In germline, CDR1 is SGHKS, CDR2 YYEKEE (reference sequence). The CDR3 is made up of 15 amino acids.

This clonotype was recorded a few times. The chain couples TRBV7-9 to TRBJ2-7, with 9 bases matching TRBD1. V dropped 1 base and J dropped 5; count of bases not matched to a gene: 6. The CDR3 runs to 15 residues. CDR1 and CDR2 from the germline V gene are SEHNR and FQNEAQ (reference sequence). The CDR3: CASSLVGQGSHEQYF. Written as DNA, the CDR3 is TGTGCCAGCAGCTTAGTTGGACAGGGGTCTCACGAGCAGTACTTC.

This clonotype has at least ten counts. The V and J genes are TRBV6-2 or TRBV6-3 and TRBJ1-1; TRBD1 matches 8 bases. Germline CDR1 and CDR2: MNHEY and SVGEGT. Trimming at V came to 6 bases and at J to 6 bases, leaving 3 bases not matched to a gene. The CDR3 has 12 amino acids. In DNA, the CDR3 is TGTGCCAGCAGCAGGGGGCTAGCTGAAGCTTTCTTT. Its protein product is CASSRGLAEAFF.

This clonotype was observed a handful of times. This may arise from a read error, as a much more abundant clone is one base away. The chain carries TRBV7-9 and TRBJ1-2; 7 positions match TRBD1. CDR3 length: 13 residues. J gave up 4 bases and V 4 bases, and 3 bases lay outside the gene matches. Germline CDR1 SEHNR, CDR2 FQNEAQ (reference sequence). CDR3 nucleotides: TGTGCCAGCAGCTCAGCAGGGGGCTATGGCTACACCTTC. Protein product: CASSSAGGYGYTF.

This clonotype was seen only a few times. The chain recombines TRBV6-5 with TRBJ2-5; D is undetermined. Trimming took off 0 bases at V and 4 bases at J, with 12 bases between the two ends. Looked up from germline, CDR1 is MNHEY and CDR2 is SVGAGI. This CDR3 comprises 15 residues. As DNA, the CDR3 is TGTGCCAGCAGTTACTCCCTTGGGGTAACAGAGACCCAGTACTTC. Encoded protein: CASSYSLGVTETQYF.

This clonotype was counted only a few times. The genes are TRBV24-1 and TRBJ2-2, with D possibly matching TRBD2 (6 bases). Germline values: CDR1 KGHDR, CDR2 SFDVKD. The CDR3 spans 15 residues. V was shortened by 10 bases and J by 5 bases, with 19 bases between the two germline ends. The CDR3 DNA sequence: TGTGCCACTTCGACCAGGGAGGTTCGAACCGGGGAGCTGTTTTTT. Translation gives CATSTREVRTGELFF.

The rearrangement links TRBV6-6 to TRBJ2-1, with 9 bases aligning to TRBD2. The CDR3 spans 14 residues. The V gene end was trimmed by 3 bases and the J gene end by 10 bases; junction bases not matched to a gene: 7. The germline V gene has CDR1 MNHNY and CDR2 SVGAGI (reference sequence). CDR3 residues: CASSYQAGGQEQFF. For the CDR3, the DNA is TGTGCCAGCAGTTATCAGGCGGGGGGGCAGGAGCAGTTCTTC.

This clonotype was detected ten times or more. CDR3 DNA: TGCAGTGCTAGAGATCCGGGACAGGGGCGCACAGATACGCAGTATTTT. Protein sequence: CSARDPGQGRTDTQYF. The chain recombines TRBV20-1 with TRBJ2-3, with 10 nucleotides matching TRBD1. Losses at the gene ends were 0 bases for V and 1 base for J; bases not matched to a gene: 4. The germline CDR1 and CDR2 sequences are DFQATT and SNEGSKA (reference sequence). This CDR3 is 16 amino acids long.

This clonotype appeared many times. The V and J genes are TRBV19 and TRBJ2-1; 9 nucleotides line up with TRBD2. There are 15 residues in the CDR3. Germline V lookup: CDR1 LNHDA, CDR2 SQIVND (reference sequence). The J segment lost 10 bases and the V segment lost 6 bases, leaving 13 bases of the junction unmatched. For the CDR3, the DNA is TGTGCCAGTAGGCAATCGCGGGGGGGCATAAGGGAGCAGTTCTTC. It translates to CASRQSRGGIREQFF.

The CDR3 region is CSATTEINTEAFF. CDR3 DNA: TGCAGTGCTACCACAGAAATTAACACTGAAGCTTTCTTT. The J gene is TRBJ1-1, the V gene TRBV20-1; the D is unclear. The CDR3 loop spans 13 amino acids. Trimming left V 4 bases short and J 2 bases short, with 11 bases between. Germline V CDR1 and CDR2: DFQATT, SNEGSKA (reference sequence).

V is TRBV27 and J is TRBJ2-3, with 8 bases matching TRBD2. The CDR3 is made up of 13 amino acids. V lost 7 bases, J lost 5 bases, and 5 bases stayed unmatched. CDR1 and CDR2 (germline): MNHEY, SMNVEV (reference sequence). CDR3 sequence (DNA): TGTGCCAGCACTCCGGGGGGGAGAGATACGCAGTATTTT. It encodes CASTPGGRDTQYF.

The CDR3 spells CASRTRGGNTEAFF. In DNA form, the CDR3 reads TGTGCCAGCAGAACACGCGGAGGTAACACTGAAGCTTTCTTT. This chain joins TRBV2 and TRBJ1-1; unclear D gene. Germline CDR1 is SNHLY and CDR2 is FYNNEI. The CDR3 spans 14 residues. Trimming stripped 6 bases from V and 2 bases from J, with 13 bases between.

The chain couples TRBV5-6 to TRBJ1-2; D is uncertain. CDR1 SGHDT and CDR2 YYEEEE come from the germline V gene. This CDR3 spans 14 amino acids. V lost 2 bases, J lost 1 base, and 9 bases lay in between. CDR3 residues: CASSFLPINYGYTF. The CDR3 bases are TGTGCCAGCAGCTTCCTACCGATTAACTATGGCTACACCTTC.

This clonotype was observed a handful of times. This chain links TRBV6-5 with TRBJ2-2; 9 bases are shared with TRBD1. Unmatched junction bases numbered 4, after V lost 5 bases and J lost 0 bases. Germline CDR1 reads MNHEY; CDR2 reads SVGAGI. This CDR3 has 16 residues. As DNA, the CDR3 is TGTGCCAGCAGTCCCGGGGACAGGGCGAACACCGGGGAGCTGTTTTTT. It codes for CASSPGDRANTGELFF.

This clonotype appeared a few times. This sequence joins TRBV29-1 and TRBJ2-5, with 10 bases that match TRBD2. The V gene end was trimmed by 6 bases and the J gene end by 4 bases; junction bases not matched to a gene: 8. This CDR3 contains 14 residues. Germline CDR1 is SQVTM and CDR2 is ANQGSEA. Here the CDR3 reads CSVDRSGGGETQYF. The CDR3 DNA follows: TGCAGCGTAGACAGGAGCGGGGGGGGAGAGACCCAGTACTTC.